The 29 T cell receptor beta chains reported below all come from one sample, sequenced in a study of early stage breast cancer tumors. Assay used: immunoSEQ multiplex PCR; TCRdb lists only in-frame clones, some missing. This table holds fewer than 70,000 clones, approximately 80% found once. Sequenced: blood. These receptors came from a young adult with breast cancer.

The genes are TRBV15 and TRBJ2-1; a weak D match, TRBD2 (6 bases). In germline, CDR1 is LNHNV, CDR2 YYDKDF (reference sequence). Trimming took 3 bases from V and 7 from J, leaving 13 bases between them. This CDR3 spans 14 amino acids. The DNA for the CDR3 is TGTGCCACCAGCAGGCCCCGGACTATTAATGAGCAGTTCTTC. Translation: CATSRPRTINEQFF.

The sample holds one count of this clone. This chain uses TRBV5-1 with TRBJ2-1; 10 nucleotides match TRBD2. The CDR3 spans 18 residues. Germline CDR1 reads SGHRS; CDR2 reads YFSETQ. Trimming took 0 bases from V and 7 from J; bases not matched to a gene: 13. This chain's CDR3 is CASSLAPSGSTVGNEQFF. CDR3 in DNA: TGCGCCAGCAGCTTGGCGCCTAGCGGGAGTACCGTGGGGAATGAGCAGTTCTTC. The whole variable domain, filled in from reference TRBV5-1 and TRBJ2-1, reads KAGVTQTPRYLIKTRGQQVTLSCSPISGHRSVSWYQQTPGQGLQFLFEYFSETQRNKGNFPGRFSGRQFSNSRSEMNVSTLELGDSALYLCASSLAPSGSTVGNEQFFGPGTRLTVL.

The J gene is TRBJ2-5, the V gene TRBV7-2, with 9 bases fitting TRBD2. CDR3 length equals 14 residues. V lost 4 bases to trimming and J lost 9 bases; unmatched junction nucleotides: 9. CDR1 and CDR2 from the germline V gene are SGHTA and FQGNSA. Here the CDR3 reads CASSSSSAGGAQYF. CDR3 nucleotide sequence: TGTGCCAGCAGCTCCTCTAGCGCGGGAGGGGCCCAGTACTTC. Drawing the rest from reference TRBV7-2 and TRBJ2-5, the complete variable domain is GAGVSQSPSNKVTEKGKDVELRCDPISGHTALYWYRQSLGQGLEFLIYFQGNSAPDKSGLPSDRFSAERTGGSVSTLTIQRTQQEDSAVYLCASSSSSAGGAQYFGPGTRLLVL.

This clone came up once. V and J are TRBV5-6 and TRBJ2-7; no reliable D call. V was clipped by 0 bases and J by 4 bases, with 8 bases between them. Germline V gene lookup returns CDR1 SGHDT and CDR2 YYEEEE. The CDR3 has 13 residues. The CDR3 nucleotides are TGTGCCAGCAGCTTGGACATTTCATACGAGCAGTACTTC. This translates into CASSLDISYEQYF. The variable domain in full, completed from reference TRBV5-6 and TRBJ2-7, reads DAGVTQSPTHLIKTRGQQVTLRCSPKSGHDTVSWYQQALGQGPQFIFQYYEEEERQRGNFPDRFSGHQFPNYSSELNVNALLLGDSALYLCASSLDISYEQYFGPGTRLTVT.

In this sample, this clone turned up a few times. The chain joins TRBV25-1 to TRBJ2-1, with 8 positions matching TRBD2. The CDR3 runs 15 residues. From germline, CDR1 is MGHDK and CDR2 SYGVNS. V lost 2 bases and J lost 0; bases outside the gene matches: 0. Here the CDR3 DNA reads TGTGCCAGCAGTGAAGCGGGAGGCTCCTACAATGAGCAGTTCTTC. Its protein product is CASSEAGGSYNEQFF.

V and J are TRBV2 and TRBJ2-5; D gene ambiguous. V was shortened by 4 bases and J by 5 bases, with 17 bases between the two germline ends. This CDR3 spans 15 amino acids. Per the germline V gene, CDR1 is SNHLY and CDR2 is FYNNEI. The CDR3, as DNA: TGTGCCAGCAGTGCGGGTCTCCTACCCCAGGAGACCCAGTACTTC. Amino acids: CASSAGLLPQETQYF.

The gene calls are TRBV7-2 and TRBJ2-7; 9 bases match TRBD1. V dropped 3 bases and J dropped 3; count of bases not matched to a gene: 3. The CDR3 has 14 residues. CDR1 and CDR2 (germline): SGHTA, FQGNSA. CDR3 sequence: CASSLDRGFYEQYF. As DNA, the CDR3 is TGTGCCAGCAGCTTGGACAGGGGTTTCTACGAGCAGTACTTC.

The table lists this clone with a count of one. The chain employs TRBV18 and TRBJ2-1; 7 nucleotides line up with TRBD2. The germline V gene has CDR1 KGHSH and CDR2 LQKENI. The CDR3 is made up of 16 amino acids. J lost 0 bases, V lost 4 bases, and 6 bases had no gene match. The CDR3, as DNA: TGTGCCAGCTCACAGCCCAGCGGGACCTCCTACAATGAGCAGTTCTTC. Translating gives CASSQPSGTSYNEQFF.

The J gene is TRBJ1-5, the V gene TRBV12-5, with D unresolved. Deletions cut 2 bases from V and 3 bases from J, with 8 bases between. The CDR3 consists of 14 residues. Germline assignment: CDR1 LGHNT and CDR2 FRNRAP. The CDR3 here is CASGLRESNQPQHF. CDR3 in DNA: TGTGCTAGTGGTTTGCGAGAATCCAATCAGCCCCAGCATTTT.

The gene calls are TRBV14 and TRBJ2-7; D is possibly TRBD1 (6 bases). The CDR3 sequence is 16 residues long. V lost 4 bases and J 0 bases, leaving 16 bases between the germline ends. Looked up from germline, CDR1 is SGHDN and CDR2 is FVKESK. CDR3 amino acids: CASSPGTWAPSYEQYF. The DNA for the CDR3 is TGTGCCAGCAGCCCGGGGACATGGGCCCCCTCCTACGAGCAGTACTTC.

The chain uses TRBV4-3 and TRBJ1-1, with D unresolved. There are 13 residues in the CDR3. V was cut by 1 base and J by 8 bases, with 11 bases left in between. Germline V lookup: CDR1 LGHNA, CDR2 YSLEER. CDR3 region: CASSQVRGGEAFF. In DNA, the CDR3 is TGCGCCAGCAGCCAAGTGAGAGGCGGGGAAGCTTTCTTT.

The V gene is TRBV13, the J gene TRBJ2-1; 8 nucleotides align to TRBD1. The CDR3 has 13 amino acids. CDR1 is PRHDT and CDR2 is FYEKMQ in the germline V gene (reference sequence). After removal of 8 bases from V and 9 bases from J, the junction contained 9 bases not matched to a gene. Here the CDR3 reads CASGTRGLGEQFF. The CDR3, as DNA: TGTGCCAGCGGGACCAGGGGGCTGGGTGAGCAGTTCTTC.

V and J are TRBV7-9 and TRBJ1-2; 10 bases match TRBD1. Looked up from germline, CDR1 is SEHNR and CDR2 is FQNEAQ (reference sequence). The CDR3 spans 14 residues. The V segment lost 5 bases and the J segment 8 bases; nucleotides outside the gene matches: 8. The CDR3 DNA sequence: TGTGCCAGCAGCCCCCCCGGGACAGGGGTCGGCTACACCTTC. Amino acids: CASSPPGTGVGYTF.

This clone was observed a handful of times. J is TRBJ1-2 and V is TRBV6-1; D gene ambiguous. CDR3 length: 14 amino acids. In germline, CDR1 is MNHNS, CDR2 SASEGT. V was pared by 7 bases and J by 1 base, with 13 bases between. This CDR3 reads CASIERALNYGYTF. The CDR3 DNA reads as TGTGCCAGCATTGAGAGGGCCCTTAACTATGGCTACACCTTC.

This rearrangement joins TRBV4-2 to TRBJ2-2; 8 nucleotides match TRBD2. V lost 4 bases and J lost 6; bases outside the gene matches: 7. The CDR3 has 15 residues. Germline V gene lookup returns CDR1 LGHNA and CDR2 YNFKEQ. DNA for the CDR3: TGTGCCAGCAGCCGCTTAGCGGGAACGGCCGGGGAGCTGTTTTTT. It codes for CASSRLAGTAGELFF.

There are a few counts of this clone. The CDR3 DNA follows: TGTGCCAGTAGTACCGGACTAGACTCCTACAATGAGCAGTTCTTC. This codes for CASSTGLDSYNEQFF. The chain combines TRBV19 with TRBJ2-1; 7 bases match TRBD2. Trimming removed 4 bases from V and 0 bases from J; junction bases left unmatched: 3. The CDR3 consists of 15 residues. The germline V gene encodes CDR1 LNHDA and CDR2 SQIVND (reference sequence).

This chain links TRBV7-6 with TRBJ2-7, with 10 positions matching TRBD2. This CDR3 spans 14 amino acids. J lost 4 bases, V lost 2 bases, and 2 bases had no gene match. Germline CDR1 SGHVS, CDR2 FNYEAQ. For the CDR3, the DNA is TGTGCCAGCAGCTTAACTAGCGGGATGTACGAGCAGTACTTC. It translates to CASSLTSGMYEQYF.

The chain employs TRBV18 and TRBJ1-1; TRBD1 agrees at 7 bases. This CDR3 contains 15 residues. Germline CDR1 reads KGHSH; CDR2 reads LQKENI. V gave up 3 bases and J gave up 6 bases; unmatched junction bases: 10. CDR3 region: CASSPPQDREPEAFF. The CDR3 nucleotides are TGTGCCAGCTCACCTCCCCAAGACAGGGAACCTGAAGCTTTCTTT.

This clone was seen only a few times. The V and J genes are TRBV18 and TRBJ2-7, with D uncertain. CDR1 and CDR2 (germline): KGHSH, LQKENI. The CDR3 spans 13 residues. The V end was cut by 1 base, the J end by 4 bases, with 8 bases between. The CDR3 DNA sequence: TGTGCCAGCTCACCACTTCCGAGTTACGAGCAGTACTTC. Protein sequence: CASSPLPSYEQYF.

The chain combines TRBV6-1 with TRBJ2-2, with D perhaps matching TRBD1 (6 bases). Germline CDR1 is MNHNS and CDR2 is SASEGT. The length of the CDR3 is 15 residues. V lost 4 bases and J 6 bases, leaving 15 bases between the germline ends. The CDR3 nucleotides are TGTGCCAGCAGTGGGGGGCGAGATCCCTCCGGGGAGCTGTTTTTT. It translates to CASSGGRDPSGELFF.

The chain is built from TRBV30 and TRBJ1-1; D not certain. V lost 5 bases and J lost 5, with 9 bases in between. Germline V gene lookup returns CDR1 GTSNPN and CDR2 SVGIG (reference sequence). The CDR3 consists of 11 residues. CDR3 residues: CAWARGTEAFF. The CDR3 nucleotides read TGTGCCTGGGCCCGAGGAACTGAAGCTTTCTTT.

The rearrangement links TRBV5-1 to TRBJ1-3, with unresolved D. There are 14 residues in the CDR3. Between the trimmed V and J ends, which lost 3 bases and 3 bases, there was a span of 10 bases. Germline-derived CDR1 and CDR2 are SGHRS and YFSETQ. This CDR3 reads CASSWEGGGNTIYF. CDR3 bases: TGCGCCAGCAGCTGGGAAGGCGGTGGAAACACCATATATTTT.

The chain is built from TRBV5-1 and TRBJ2-7; D is undetermined. Per the germline V gene, CDR1 is SGHRS and CDR2 is YFSETQ. There are 13 residues in the CDR3. Trimming pared 2 bases from V and 2 bases from J, leaving 8 bases between. CDR3 bases: TGCGCCAGCAGCTTAGACACCGCCTACGAGCAGTACTTC. Protein sequence: CASSLDTAYEQYF.

The CDR3 DNA reads TGTGCCAGTAGTATAGGTTCTTGGGGGATCGGGCTGTTGTATGGCTACACCTTC. Protein: CASSIGSWGIGLLYGYTF. V gene TRBV19 combines with J gene TRBJ1-2, with D possibly being TRBD1 (5 bases). Germline CDR1 is LNHDA and CDR2 is SQIVND (reference sequence). The CDR3 consists of 18 residues. V lost 1 base and J lost 5, with 23 bases in between.

This clone was observed a few times. This chain joins TRBV19 and TRBJ2-7; D may be TRBD1 or TRBD2 (5 bases each). Trimming stripped 5 bases from V and 7 bases from J, with 21 bases between. This CDR3 has 15 amino acids. Germline V gene sequence: CDR1 LNHDA, CDR2 SQIVND (reference sequence). CDR3 residues: CASSSFSTARGEQYF. CDR3 in DNA: TGTGCCAGTAGTTCCTTTTCGACAGCTCGGGGTGAGCAGTACTTC.

The chain has TRBV5-4 and TRBJ1-2; TRBD1 is a possible D gene (5 bases). This CDR3 comprises 14 residues. Trimming took 3 bases from V and 4 from J, leaving 13 bases between them. Germline lookup yields CDR1 SGHNT and CDR2 YYREEE (reference sequence). CDR3 in amino acids: CASSWDLDTYGYTF. CDR3 nucleotide sequence: TGTGCCAGCAGCTGGGACCTGGACACCTATGGCTACACCTTC.

V usage is TRBV29-1 and J usage is TRBJ2-2; D is possibly TRBD1 or TRBD2 (7 bases each). The CDR3 sequence is 15 residues long. Trimming shortened V by 3 bases and J by 7 bases, and 18 bases separated the two germline ends. Germline CDR1 SQVTM, CDR2 ANQGSEA. The CDR3 bases are TGCAGCGTTGAGCGGGGGAGGGGGCTCGGCGGGGAGCTGTTTTTT. Encoded protein: CSVERGRGLGGELFF.

This chain joins TRBV5-1 and TRBJ2-2; TRBD2 agrees at 9 bases. Germline V gene sequence: CDR1 SGHRS, CDR2 YFSETQ. Germline trimming cut 2 bases from V and 4 bases from J; bases unmatched to any gene: 3. There are 15 residues in the CDR3. Here the CDR3 DNA reads TGCGCCAGCAGCTTCGCTAGCGGGACCACCGGGGAGCTGTTTTTT. Translating it yields CASSFASGTTGELFF.

The V gene is TRBV19, the J gene TRBJ1-1; a possible D gene is TRBD1 (5 bases). This CDR3 contains 13 residues. V lost 3 bases, J lost 5 bases, and 10 bases lay in between. The germline gives CDR1 LNHDA, CDR2 SQIVND (reference sequence). DNA for the CDR3: TGTGCCAGTAGTATTGTGGGGGGGACTGAAGCTTTCTTT. Protein: CASSIVGGTEAFF.